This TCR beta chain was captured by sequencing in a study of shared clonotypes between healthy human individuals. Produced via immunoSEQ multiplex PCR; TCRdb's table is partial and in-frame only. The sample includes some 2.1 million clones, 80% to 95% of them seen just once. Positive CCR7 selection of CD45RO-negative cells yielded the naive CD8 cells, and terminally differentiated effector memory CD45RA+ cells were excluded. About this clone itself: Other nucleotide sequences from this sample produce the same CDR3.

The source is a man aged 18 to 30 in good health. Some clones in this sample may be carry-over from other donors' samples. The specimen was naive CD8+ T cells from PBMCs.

The DNA for the CDR3 is TGTGCCAGCAGTCTTGGGACAGGTCTCGACGAGCAGTACTTC. Translating it yields CASSLGTGLDEQYF. The chain has TRBV27 and TRBJ2-7; 8 bases line up with TRBD1. Germline V lookup: CDR1 MNHEY, CDR2 SMNVEV (reference sequence). Unmatched junction bases numbered 8, after V lost 5 bases and J lost 5 bases. This CDR3 comprises 14 residues.